These 22 T cell receptor beta chains originate from one sample sequenced in a study of blood T cell repertoires in COVID-19. Profiling relied on immunoSEQ multiplex PCR, and the TCRdb table lists in-frame clones only, not all of them. The top ten hold roughly an eighth of the sample, which has a few hundred thousand clones, approximately 89% seen once. The sample comprised peripheral blood. The receptor set was obtained from a woman aged 45-65 years with COVID-19, enrolled during active disease.

This clone was counted once. The chain couples TRBV29-1 to TRBJ1-2, with unresolved D. CDR1 SQVTM and CDR2 ANQGSEA come from the germline V gene. The CDR3 runs to 12 residues. Trimming removed 0 bases at V and 3 bases at J, with 5 bases between. In nucleotides, the CDR3 is TGCAGCGTTGAAGATCCTGACTATGGCTACACCTTC. Translating it yields CSVEDPDYGYTF.

V gene TRBV13 combines with J gene TRBJ2-7; 9 bases are shared with TRBD1. CDR1 and CDR2 from the germline V gene are PRHDT and FYEKMQ (reference sequence). V shed 3 bases, J shed 6 bases, and the junction held 3 bases outside the gene matches. This CDR3 is built from 13 residues. The CDR3 sequence: CASSLTGGGEQYF. As DNA, the CDR3 is TGTGCCAGCAGCTTGACAGGGGGAGGCGAGCAGTACTTC.

The chain has TRBV18 and TRBJ2-1, with a possible D match to TRBD2 (7 bases). In germline, CDR1 is KGHSH, CDR2 LQKENI. The CDR3 covers 17 residues. V was pared by 4 bases and J by 7 bases, with 23 bases between. CDR3 sequence: CASSRSLGGARGNEQFF. The CDR3 bases are TGTGCCAGCTCACGGTCTCTAGGGGGGGCCAGGGGAAATGAGCAGTTCTTC.

This chain links TRBV10-3 with TRBJ1-2; D remains ambiguous. The CDR3 covers 13 residues. V lost 7 bases and J lost 0, with 9 bases in between. The germline CDR1 and CDR2 sequences are ENHRY and SYGVKD. The CDR3 DNA sequence: TGTGCCATCAACCCGACACCTAACTATGGCTACACCTTC. As protein: CAINPTPNYGYTF.

This clone is a singleton in its sample. This chain joins TRBV2 and TRBJ2-3; TRBD2 aligns across 8 bases. Germline V lookup: CDR1 SNHLY, CDR2 FYNNEI. V lost 9 bases to trimming and J lost 3 bases; unmatched junction nucleotides: 11. This CDR3 is 15 amino acids long. CDR3 nucleotides: TGTGCCAGACCCGTTAGCGGGGAAGAAACAGATACGCAGTATTTT. Its translation: CARPVSGEETDTQYF.

The J gene is TRBJ1-6, the V gene TRBV30; D is undetermined. Germline V CDR1 and CDR2: GTSNPN, SVGIG (reference sequence). The CDR3 consists of 12 residues. The DNA for the CDR3 is TGTGCTGTTGAGGGAGGGTATCCACCCCTCCACTTT. Translated, it gives CAVEGGYPPLHF. Full variable domain (missing parts from reference TRBV30 and TRBJ1-6): SQTIHQWPATLVQPVGSPLSLECTVEGTSNPNLYWYRQAAGRGLQLLFYSVGIGQISSEVPQNLSASRPQDRQFILSSKKLLLSDSGFYLCAVEGGYPPLHFGNGTRLTVT.

This clone was seen just once. One end of the junction is discordant with germline, which a read error may explain. This rearrangement joins TRBV6-5 to TRBJ2-1, with D unresolved. The germline V gene encodes CDR1 MNHEY and CDR2 SVGAGI. This CDR3 has 12 amino acids. The CDR3 coding sequence is TGTGCCAGCAGGTACTCTTTGAGAGAGCAGTTCTTC. This sequence encodes CASRYSLREQFF.

This chain joins TRBV24-1 and TRBJ2-1; TRBD2 aligns across 10 bases. The V gene's germline CDR1 is KGHDR and CDR2 SFDVKD. The junction had 4 bases not matched to a gene; V was cut back by 4 bases and J by 5 bases. The CDR3 runs to 15 residues. This CDR3 reads CATSDGAGGDNEQFF. CDR3 nucleotide sequence: TGTGCCACCAGTGACGGAGCGGGGGGGGACAATGAGCAGTTCTTC.

This chain links TRBV6-5 with TRBJ1-4; D is uncertain. Per the germline V gene, CDR1 is MNHEY and CDR2 is SVGAGI. This CDR3 is 11 amino acids long. Trimming removed 7 bases at V and 8 bases at J, with 8 bases between. CDR3 loop: CASTEGEKLFF. The CDR3, as DNA: TGTGCCAGCACCGAGGGCGAAAAACTGTTTTTT.

This chain connects TRBV12-3 or TRBV12-4 to TRBJ2-3; D ambiguous. The CDR3 is 13 amino acids. V was clipped by 6 bases and J by 1 base, with 8 bases between them. Here the CDR3 DNA reads TGTGCCAGCAGACCCATAGGCACAGATACGCAGTATTTT. The encoded protein is CASRPIGTDTQYF.

This clone occurred once. This chain joins TRBV21-1 and TRBJ1-5; the table's D gene call, TRBD1, was not cross checked with the DNA. TRBV21-1 is a listed pseudogene. This CDR3 has 17 residues. The CDR3 DNA reads as TGTGCCAGCAGCAAAACGCACAGGAGTAATAGCAATCAGCCCCAGCATTTT. Protein: CASSKTHRSNSNQPQHF.

This sequence joins TRBV3-1 (or the pseudogene TRBV3-2) and TRBJ1-5; the D is unclear. Trimming took 1 base from V and 4 from J, leaving 5 bases between them. CDR1 is LGHDT and CDR2 is YNNKEL in the germline V gene (reference sequence). The CDR3 has 13 amino acids. CDR3 nucleotide sequence: TGTGCCAGCAGCCAAGGGAGAAATCAGCCCCAGCATTTT. Translation: CASSQGRNQPQHF.

CDR3 residues: CASSFSGTGELFF. CDR3 in DNA: TGTGCCAGCAGCTTTTCGGGGACCGGGGAGCTGTTTTTT. The V call is TRBV13, the J call TRBJ2-2, with a weak D call TRBD2 (5 bases). This CDR3 is built from 13 residues. The germline CDR1 and CDR2 sequences are PRHDT and FYEKMQ (reference sequence). The V and J ends lost 3 bases and 5 bases respectively, with 7 bases between them.

J is TRBJ2-5 and V is TRBV4-1; no firm D call. Germline values: CDR1 MGHRA, CDR2 YSYEKL. CDR3 size: 15 residues. V was trimmed by 6 bases and J by 1 base, leaving 15 bases between them. The CDR3 protein is CASSPWFGAQETQYF. DNA for the CDR3: TGCGCCAGCAGTCCCTGGTTTGGAGCCCAAGAGACCCAGTACTTC.

The rearrangement links TRBV27 to TRBJ2-7; 7 bases fit TRBD1. Per germline, CDR1 MNHEY and CDR2 SMNVEV (reference sequence). Trimming at V came to 6 bases and at J to 2 bases, leaving 4 bases not matched to a gene. The CDR3 covers 13 residues. The CDR3 loop reads CASSPTGTYEQYF. The CDR3 DNA is TGTGCCAGCAGCCCGACAGGGACCTACGAGCAGTACTTC.

V and J are TRBV4-1 and TRBJ1-4; possibly TRBD1 for D (6 bases). CDR1 is MGHRA, CDR2 YSYEKL, per germline. This CDR3 contains 10 residues. V lost 11 bases to trimming and J lost 8 bases, with 9 bases between them. The CDR3, as DNA: TGCGCCTCTAGGGGGGAAAAACTGTTTTTT. Encoded protein: CASRGEKLFF.

The chain has TRBV6-5 and TRBJ1-2; tentative D call: TRBD1 (5 bases). CDR3 length: 14 amino acids. Germline values: CDR1 MNHEY, CDR2 SVGAGI. V lost 6 bases and J lost 5, with 16 bases in between. Written as DNA, the CDR3 is TGTGCCAGCAGCGAGGGCGGGGGACCTTATGGCTACACCTTC. Translating it yields CASSEGGGPYGYTF.

The V call is TRBV27, the J call TRBJ1-1; D uncertain. Trimming took off 3 bases at V and 4 bases at J, with 9 bases between the two ends. CDR1 is MNHEY, CDR2 SMNVEV, per germline (reference sequence). The CDR3 has 13 residues. CDR3 amino acids: CASSLRHSTEAFF. For the CDR3, the DNA is TGTGCCAGCAGTTTGCGACACTCCACTGAAGCTTTCTTT.

The chain has TRBV3-1 (or the pseudogene TRBV3-2) and TRBJ1-2; D is undetermined. Germline V gene data show CDR1 as LGHDT and CDR2 as YNNKEL (reference sequence). The CDR3 consists of 13 residues. Trimming removed 0 bases from V and 4 bases from J, with 6 bases in between. CDR3 sequence: CASSQDPRYGYTF. CDR3 DNA sequence: TGTGCCAGCAGCCAAGACCCGCGCTATGGCTACACCTTC.

The V call is TRBV5-6, the J call TRBJ1-5; D is ambiguous. Germline assignment: CDR1 SGHDT and CDR2 YYEEEE. The CDR3 spans 15 residues. V lost 4 bases and J lost 0, with 11 bases in between. Here the CDR3 reads CASSGRADSNQPQHF. CDR3 coding DNA: TGTGCCAGCAGCGGGAGGGCGGATAGCAATCAGCCCCAGCATTTT. The variable domain in full, with the rest retrieved from reference TRBV5-6 and TRBJ1-5, is DAGVTQSPTHLIKTRGQQVTLRCSPKSGHDTVSWYQQALGQGPQFIFQYYEEEERQRGNFPDRFSGHQFPNYSSELNVNALLLGDSALYLCASSGRADSNQPQHFGDGTRLSIL.

The chain carries TRBV11-2 and TRBJ2-3; 11 nucleotides line up with TRBD2. CDR3 size: 15 residues. The V gene's germline CDR1 is SGHAT and CDR2 FQNNGV. The trim removed 5 bases at V and 1 base at J, leaving 2 bases unmatched. CDR3 sequence: CASSRSGGGTDTQYF. Here the CDR3 DNA reads TGTGCCAGCAGCCGTAGCGGGGGGGGCACAGATACGCAGTATTTT.

This rearrangement joins TRBV5-6 to TRBJ2-1; 8 bases agree with TRBD2. The germline V gene encodes CDR1 SGHDT and CDR2 YYEEEE. This CDR3 contains 17 residues. The V gene end was trimmed by 3 bases and the J gene end by 3 bases; junction bases not matched to a gene: 11. The CDR3: CASSSGPGTSNYNEQFF. The CDR3 nucleotides are TGTGCCAGCAGCTCGGGCCCTGGGACTAGTAACTACAATGAGCAGTTCTTC. Filled out from reference TRBV5-6 and TRBJ2-1, the complete variable domain reads DAGVTQSPTHLIKTRGQQVTLRCSPKSGHDTVSWYQQALGQGPQFIFQYYEEEERQRGNFPDRFSGHQFPNYSSELNVNALLLGDSALYLCASSSGPGTSNYNEQFFGPGTRLTVL.